The rows below give T cell receptor beta chains drawn from one sample of a study of beta chain features in type 1 diabetes. Repertoires were generated with immunoSEQ multiplex PCR, while TCRdb's copy carries only in-frame clones and drops some. Counted here are approximately 200,000 clones, 7.5% to 10% occurring once; the ten biggest clones make up 0.03% to 0.04%. Sequenced material: naive CD4+ T cells from blood. The receptors were sampled from a woman aged 18-35 years in good health. Both conserved end residues are part of each CDR3. A D gene is named only where the DNA matches it firmly. Clone sizes are given selectively: once, few, many, or a class where the clone is expanded.

-	TRBV7-9	12	TRBJ2-3	many	CASSARADTQYF	TGTGCCAGCAGCGCCAGGGCAGATACGCAGTATTTT
TRBD1	TRBV25-1	12	TRBJ1-2	few	CASKDRAAGYTF	TGTGCCAGCAAGGACAGGGCAGCTGGCTACACCTTC
TRBD1	TRBV18	13	TRBJ1-2	few	CASSPGQGNGYTF	TGTGCCAGCTCACCGGGACAGGGGAATGGCTACACCTTC
-	TRBV7-6	17	TRBJ1-2	few	CASSRREALYKNYGYTF	TGTGCCAGCAGCCGAAGAGAGGCTTTGTACAAGAACTATGGCTACACCTTC
-	TRBV9	14	TRBJ2-1	-	CASSITQTRNEQFF	TGTGCCAGCAGCATAACCCAGACTCGGAATGAGCAGTTCTTC
-	TRBV12-5	15	TRBJ1-6	-	CASGLGGPRNSPLHF	TGTGCTAGTGGTTTGGGGGGGCCTCGTAATTCACCCCTCCACTTT
TRBD1	TRBV11-1	16	TRBJ2-7	-	CASSPNRGPLLYEQYF	TGTGCCAGCAGCCCTAACAGGGGGCCCTTACTCTACGAGCAGTACTTC
TRBD2	TRBV30	10	TRBJ2-1	-	CAWSGGGTFF	TGTGCCTGGAGTGGGGGGGGTACGTTCTTC
TRBD2	TRBV18	16	TRBJ2-7	-	CASSPLERGLSYEQYF	TGTGCCAGCTCACCTCTAGAACGGGGACTATCCTACGAGCAGTACTTC
TRBD1	TRBV6-5	14	TRBJ1-1	-	CASSSTGERTEAFF	TGTGCCAGCAGCTCGACAGGGGAGAGGACTGAAGCTTTCTTT
TRBD2	TRBV11-1	18	TRBJ2-2	few	CASSPGLAGGLGTGELFF	TGTGCCAGCAGCCCCGGACTAGCGGGGGGTCTGGGGACCGGGGAGCTGTTTTTT
-	TRBV2	16	TRBJ2-4	-	CASRAPSRQGENIQYF	TGTGCCAGCAGGGCCCCCAGTAGGCAGGGCGAAAACATTCAGTACTTC
TRBD2	TRBV18	15	TRBJ2-1	-	CASSLAGWAYNEQFF	TGTGCCAGCTCGCTAGCGGGATGGGCCTACAATGAGCAGTTCTTC
-	TRBV28	13	TRBJ2-7	few	CASSWAGSYEQYF	TGTGCCAGCAGTTGGGCAGGCTCCTACGAGCAGTACTTC
TRBD2	TRBV7-2	14	TRBJ2-7	-	CASRRSGRAIEQYF	TGTGCCAGCAGGCGTAGCGGGAGGGCGATAGAGCAGTACTTC
TRBD2	TRBV5-1	17	TRBJ2-1	-	CASSLRTSGRIHNEQFF	TGCGCCAGCAGCCTTCGGACTAGCGGGAGGATCCACAATGAGCAGTTCTTC
TRBD2	TRBV11-3	17	TRBJ2-3	-	CASSPRLAGASTDTQYF	TGTGCCAGCAGCCCTCGACTAGCGGGGGCTAGCACAGATACGCAGTATTTT
TRBD1	TRBV7-9	14	TRBJ1-3	-	CASSSDRAGNTIYF	TGTGCCAGCAGCAGTGACAGGGCTGGAAACACCATATATTTT
TRBD2	TRBV27	16	TRBJ2-7	-	CASSTAPGEGRGEQYF	TGTGCCAGCAGCACAGCCCCGGGGGAGGGGAGAGGCGAGCAGTACTTC
-	TRBV6-1	13	TRBJ1-1	few	CASSERGGPEAFF	TGTGCCAGCAGTGAACGGGGTGGGCCTGAAGCTTTCTTT
-	TRBV5-1	13	TRBJ2-7	-	CASSDQEGGEQYF	TGCGCCAGCAGCGATCAGGAGGGCGGCGAGCAGTACTTC
TRBD1	TRBV7-9	18	TRBJ1-4	few	CASSPMRPTGGDNEKLFF	TGTGCCAGCAGCCCAATGCGCCCGACAGGGGGAGATAATGAAAAACTGTTTTTT
TRBD2	TRBV5-1	15	TRBJ2-5	-	CASSPGLAEGETQYF	TGCGCCAGCAGCCCGGGACTAGCGGAGGGGGAGACCCAGTACTTC
TRBD2	TRBV27	14	TRBJ2-7	few	CASSFTSGRYEQYF	TGTGCCAGCAGTTTTACTAGCGGCCGCTACGAGCAGTACTTC
TRBD1	TRBV5-1	14	TRBJ2-7	few	CASSSGQVFYEQYF	TGCGCCAGCAGCAGCGGACAGGTCTTCTACGAGCAGTACTTC
TRBD1	TRBV5-4	14	TRBJ1-4	-	CASRQGGASEKLFF	TGTGCCAGCCGCCAGGGGGGCGCCTCGGAAAAACTGTTTTTT
-	TRBV5-1	17	TRBJ2-2	few	CASSLGGLAENTGELFF	TGCGCCAGCAGCTTGGGGGGGCTAGCAGAAAACACCGGGGAGCTGTTTTTT
-	TRBV6-5	15	TRBJ2-1	-	CASSSQGGRHNEQFF	TGTGCCAGCAGCTCCCAGGGGGGAAGGCACAATGAGCAGTTCTTC
-	TRBV18	14	TRBJ1-1	-	CASSRSGGDTEAFF	TGTGCCAGCTCACGCTCGGGAGGGGACACTGAAGCTTTCTTT
TRBD1	TRBV30	15	TRBJ1-1	-	CAWRLAGGPNTEAFF	TGTGCCTGGAGGCTCGCAGGGGGCCCGAACACTGAAGCTTTCTTT
-	TRBV2	13	TRBJ2-7	-	CASSYRLGAEQYF	TGTGCCAGCAGTTACAGGTTGGGGGCCGAGCAGTACTTC
TRBD1	TRBV5-1	14	TRBJ1-1	-	CASSVRDSHTEAFF	TGCGCCAGCAGCGTCCGGGACAGTCACACTGAAGCTTTCTTT
-	TRBV18	15	TRBJ1-1	-	CASSPLGQGGTEAFF	TGTGCCAGCTCACCCCTTGGGCAGGGAGGCACTGAAGCTTTCTTT
TRBD1	TRBV5-4	15	TRBJ2-7	few	CASSKDRGEVGEQYF	TGTGCCAGCAGCAAAGACAGGGGGGAGGTCGGCGAGCAGTACTTC
TRBD2	TRBV16	16	TRBJ2-1	-	CASSQSGASSYNEQFF	TGTGCCAGCAGCCAAAGCGGGGCTAGCTCCTACAATGAGCAGTTCTTC
-	TRBV30	13	TRBJ1-2	-	CAWSATGRGGYTF	TGTGCCTGGAGTGCAACAGGGAGAGGGGGCTACACCTTC
-	TRBV5-1	14	TRBJ2-5	few	CASSLGGSQETQYF	TGCGCCAGCAGCCTCGGAGGTAGCCAAGAGACCCAGTACTTC
TRBD1	TRBV6-1	15	TRBJ1-4	few	CASSHRTGEGEKLFF	TGTGCCAGCAGTCACCGGACAGGGGAGGGCGAAAAACTGTTTTTT
-	TRBV18	14	TRBJ1-6	-	CASSTQQRNSPLHF	TGTGCCAGCTCAACACAGCAACGGAATTCACCCCTCCACTTT
-	TRBV7-8	13	TRBJ2-5	few	CASSLPGGETQYF	TGTGCCAGCAGCTTACCAGGAGGGGAGACCCAGTACTTC
-	TRBV5-1	15	TRBJ1-2	-	CASSLGTGQIYGYTF	TGCGCCAGCAGCTTGGGAACAGGCCAAATCTATGGCTACACCTTC
TRBD1	TRBV7-9	15	TRBJ1-2	few	CASSRGQGANYGYTF	TGTGCCAGCAGCCGGGGACAGGGAGCTAACTATGGCTACACCTTC
-	TRBV5-1	15	TRBJ1-1	-	CASGPSAGGNTEAFF	TGCGCCAGCGGTCCTTCCGCGGGGGGAAACACTGAAGCTTTCTTT
-	TRBV30	12	TRBJ1-1	few	CAWTPGNTEAFF	TGTGCCTGGACCCCGGGGAACACTGAAGCTTTCTTT
TRBD1	TRBV6-4	15	TRBJ1-2	few	CASSGLTGGADGYTF	TGTGCCAGCAGTGGACTAACAGGGGGCGCGGATGGCTACACCTTC
TRBD1	TRBV5-1	15	TRBJ2-1	few	CASSLNRDRGYEQFF	TGCGCCAGCAGCCTGAACCGGGACAGGGGATATGAGCAGTTCTTC
TRBD2	TRBV27	14	TRBJ2-1	-	CASSRVTSGSEQFF	TGTGCCAGCAGCCGCGTCACTAGCGGGAGTGAGCAGTTCTTC
-	TRBV7-8	14	TRBJ1-2	-	CASSFGTLGAGYTF	TGTGCCAGCAGCTTCGGGACCCTGGGGGCTGGCTACACCTTC
-	TRBV27	16	TRBJ2-7	-	CASSLTIGGFTYEQYF	TGTGCCAGCAGTTTAACGATAGGGGGATTTACCTACGAGCAGTACTTC